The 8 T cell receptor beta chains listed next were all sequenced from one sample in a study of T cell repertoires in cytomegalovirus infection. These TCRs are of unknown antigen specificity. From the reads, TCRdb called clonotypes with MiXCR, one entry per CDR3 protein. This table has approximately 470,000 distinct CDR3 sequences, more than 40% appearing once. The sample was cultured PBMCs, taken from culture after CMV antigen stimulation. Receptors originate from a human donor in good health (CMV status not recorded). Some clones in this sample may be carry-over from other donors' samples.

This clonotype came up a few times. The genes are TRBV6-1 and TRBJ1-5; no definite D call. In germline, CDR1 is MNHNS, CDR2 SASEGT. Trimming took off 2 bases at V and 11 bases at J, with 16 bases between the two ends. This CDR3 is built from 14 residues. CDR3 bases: TGTGCCAGCAGTGAAACCGATGACACCCAATCCCAGCATTTT. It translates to CASSETDDTQSQHF.

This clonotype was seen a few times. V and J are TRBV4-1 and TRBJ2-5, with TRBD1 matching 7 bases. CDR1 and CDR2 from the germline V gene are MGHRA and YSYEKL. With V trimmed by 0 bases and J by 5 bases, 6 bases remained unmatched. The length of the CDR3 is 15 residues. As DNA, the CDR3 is TGCGCCAGCAGCCAAGATAGGGACAGTGCGGAGACCCAGTACTTC. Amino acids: CASSQDRDSAETQYF.

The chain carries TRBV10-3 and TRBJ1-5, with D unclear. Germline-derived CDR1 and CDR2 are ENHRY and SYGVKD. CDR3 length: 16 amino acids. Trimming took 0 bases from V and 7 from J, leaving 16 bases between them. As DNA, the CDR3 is TGTGCCATCAGTGAGTCGAGGGAGGGCACCGGACAGCCCCAGCATTTT. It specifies CAISESREGTGQPQHF.

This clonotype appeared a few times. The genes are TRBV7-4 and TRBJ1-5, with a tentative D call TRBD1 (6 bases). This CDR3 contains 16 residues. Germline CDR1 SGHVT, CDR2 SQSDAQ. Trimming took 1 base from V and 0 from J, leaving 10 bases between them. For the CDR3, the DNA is TGTGCCAGCAGCTTAGTACAGGGCTCTAGCAATCAGCCCCAGCATTTT. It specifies CASSLVQGSSNQPQHF.

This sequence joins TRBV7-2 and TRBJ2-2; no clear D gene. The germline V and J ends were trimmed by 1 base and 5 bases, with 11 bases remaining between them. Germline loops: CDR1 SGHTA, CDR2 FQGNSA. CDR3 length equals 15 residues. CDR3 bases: TGTGCCAGCAGCTTAGTAATTAGGCGGACCGGGGAGCTGTTTTTT. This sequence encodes CASSLVIRRTGELFF.

CDR3 loop: CASSSLQGGNTEAFF. In DNA form, the CDR3 reads TGTGCCAGCAGCTCGCTACAGGGAGGGAACACTGAAGCTTTCTTT. The V call is TRBV11-2, the J call TRBJ1-1, with D perhaps TRBD1 (6 bases). Germline loops: CDR1 SGHAT, CDR2 FQNNGV. V was shortened by 4 bases and J by 1 base, with 13 bases between the two germline ends. This CDR3 contains 15 residues.

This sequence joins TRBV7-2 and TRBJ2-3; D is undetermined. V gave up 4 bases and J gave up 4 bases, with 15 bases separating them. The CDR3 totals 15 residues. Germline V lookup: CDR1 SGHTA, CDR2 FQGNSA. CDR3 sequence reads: CASSSVLGPPDTQYF. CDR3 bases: TGTGCCAGCAGCTCCGTGCTAGGCCCCCCAGATACGCAGTATTTT.

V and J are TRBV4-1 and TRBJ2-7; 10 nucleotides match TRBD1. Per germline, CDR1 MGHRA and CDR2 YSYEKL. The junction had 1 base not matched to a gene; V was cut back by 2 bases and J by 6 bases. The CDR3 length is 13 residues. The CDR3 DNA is TGCGCCAGCAGCCAAAGGGACAGGGGCGAGCAGTACTTC. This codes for CASSQRDRGEQYF.